This T cell receptor (beta chain) was captured by sequencing in a study of molecular identifiers for immune sequencing clone quantification. Study as a whole: For replicates, RNA isolated from approximately 20,000 or 98,000 naive CD8 cells was divided into five portions, of which four were sequenced.

In its sample, this clonotype was seen many times. Its antigen is still unknown. TCRdb processed the PCR reads anew with MiXCR; each CDR3 protein has one entry. The sample records about 65,000 distinct CDR3 sequences, about 18% being singletons. As CD8+CD4-CCR7+CD45RA+ cells, naive CD8 T cells were sorted. J was trimmed by 4 bases and V by 4 bases; bases with no gene match: 10. CDR1 is MGHRA and CDR2 is YSYEKL in the germline V gene. This CDR3 contains 16 residues. Study-wide results and limits: Reports indicate spiked Jurkat TCR RNA from one cell could be found among about a million naive cells.

This receptor was obtained from a human donor in good health. Some libraries in this study had Jurkat cell RNA spiked in. Sequencing used naive CD8+ T cells from blood, with Jurkat cell RNA spiked in. Described subset: FACS-sorted CD8+CD4-CCR7+CD45RA+ naive T cells. The chain couples TRBV4-1 to TRBJ2-7; TRBD1 matches 10 bases. In nucleotides, the CDR3 is TGCGCCAGCAGCCGTTCCACCGGGACAGGGGAGTACGAGCAGTACTTC. It yields the protein CASSRSTGTGEYEQYF.